The rows below give T cell receptor beta chains drawn from one sample of a study of blood T cell repertoires in COVID-19. Libraries were prepared by immunoSEQ multiplex PCR; TCRdb keeps only in-frame clonotypes and omits some of them. The sample yields under 450,000 clones, around 87% seen once. Sequencing was performed on PBMCs or T cells enriched from blood (not recorded which). The receptors originated from a man aged 30-40 years who had recovered from COVID-19. Both conserved end residues are part of each CDR3. Fields, in order: V gene, clone size, D gene, J gene, CDR3 DNA, CDR3 protein. The D gene is left open where the match is weak. Expanded clones are given a class, and other clones once, few, many or no size at all.

v_call: TRBV19; clone_size: -; d_call: TRBD1; j_call: TRBJ1-2; cdr3_nt: TGTGCCAGCCGTGGGGGACAGGGACGGGTCTATGGCTACACCTTC; cdr3_aa: CASRGGQGRVYGYTF
v_call: TRBV7-2; clone_size: -; d_call: -; j_call: TRBJ1-1; cdr3_nt: TGTGCCAGCAGCTCCTCTCCTATGAACACTGAAGCTTTCTTT; cdr3_aa: CASSSSPMNTEAFF
v_call: TRBV6-6; clone_size: -; d_call: TRBD1; j_call: TRBJ2-5; cdr3_nt: TGTGCCAGCAGTGACAGGGACCAAGAGACCCAGTACTTC; cdr3_aa: CASSDRDQETQYF
v_call: TRBV27; clone_size: -; d_call: TRBD2; j_call: TRBJ2-2; cdr3_nt: TGTGCCAGCAGTTTTTCCGCGACTAGCGGGGGGGCCTTAGCCGGGGAGCTGTTTTTT; cdr3_aa: CASSFSATSGGALAGELFF
v_call: TRBV7-8; clone_size: -; d_call: -; j_call: TRBJ1-2; cdr3_nt: TGTGCCAGCACCCCGCGAGGGAGAAATCTTGGCTACACCTTC; cdr3_aa: CASTPRGRNLGYTF
v_call: TRBV18; clone_size: once; d_call: -; j_call: TRBJ1-1; cdr3_nt: TGTGCCAGCTCACCAGGGGCCGACGGGGCTTTCTTT; cdr3_aa: CASSPGADGAFF
v_call: TRBV7-9; clone_size: -; d_call: -; j_call: TRBJ2-1; cdr3_nt: TGTGCCAGCAGCTCCATCTCCTACAATGAGCAGTTCTTC; cdr3_aa: CASSSISYNEQFF
v_call: TRBV5-5; clone_size: -; d_call: TRBD1; j_call: TRBJ2-7; cdr3_nt: TGTGCCAGCAGCTTGGGACAGGGTTCCTACGAGCAGTACTTC; cdr3_aa: CASSLGQGSYEQYF
v_call: TRBV7-9; clone_size: -; d_call: -; j_call: TRBJ2-2; cdr3_nt: TGTGCCAGCAGCAAAACAGCTACCGGGGAGCTGTTTTTT; cdr3_aa: CASSKTATGELFF
v_call: TRBV5-1; clone_size: -; d_call: -; j_call: TRBJ2-7; cdr3_nt: TGCGCCAGCAGCCCCGAAGCAGGGGAGCAGTACTTC; cdr3_aa: CASSPEAGEQYF
v_call: TRBV5-1; clone_size: -; d_call: TRBD1; j_call: TRBJ2-7; cdr3_nt: TGCGCCAGCAGCCTTGATGCCGGGACAGTTCCCTACGAGCAGTACTTC; cdr3_aa: CASSLDAGTVPYEQYF
v_call: TRBV9; clone_size: -; d_call: -; j_call: TRBJ1-2; cdr3_nt: TGTGCCAGCAGCGTAGATGGGGGCAACTATGGCTACACCTTC; cdr3_aa: CASSVDGGNYGYTF
v_call: TRBV2; clone_size: -; d_call: TRBD1; j_call: TRBJ1-1; cdr3_nt: TGTGCCAGCAAGACCCAGACAGGGGGCGCAGGTGAAGCTTTCTTT; cdr3_aa: CASKTQTGGAGEAFF
v_call: TRBV9; clone_size: few; d_call: -; j_call: TRBJ2-3; cdr3_nt: TGTGCCAGCAGCGCCCTCGGCTCAGGTGGGGATACGCAGTATTTT; cdr3_aa: CASSALGSGGDTQYF
v_call: TRBV9; clone_size: -; d_call: -; j_call: TRBJ1-5; cdr3_nt: TGTGCCAGCAGCGTAGGGGGGGGGACGCCCCAGCATTTT; cdr3_aa: CASSVGGGTPQHF
v_call: TRBV5-1; clone_size: -; d_call: TRBD1; j_call: TRBJ1-5; cdr3_nt: TGCGCCAGCAGCCCGGGACAGGGTGAACAGCCCCAGCATTTT; cdr3_aa: CASSPGQGEQPQHF
v_call: TRBV6-5; clone_size: -; d_call: TRBD2; j_call: TRBJ2-1; cdr3_nt: TGTGCCAGCAGAATAGCGGGGGCCCTATACAATGAGCAGTTCTTC; cdr3_aa: CASRIAGALYNEQFF
v_call: TRBV5-1; clone_size: -; d_call: TRBD1; j_call: TRBJ1-6; cdr3_nt: TGCGCCAGCAGCTTTGCAGGGGGCCCTCGGGAACACCATTCACCCCTCCACTTT; cdr3_aa: CASSFAGGPREHHSPLHF
v_call: TRBV4-2; clone_size: -; d_call: -; j_call: TRBJ2-5; cdr3_nt: TGTGCCAGCAGCCAAGGCGGAAGCGCGGAGGGAGAGACCCAGTACTTC; cdr3_aa: CASSQGGSAEGETQYF
v_call: TRBV6-5; clone_size: -; d_call: -; j_call: TRBJ2-2; cdr3_nt: TGTGCCAGCAGATCTCAGGGTACCACCGGGGAGCTGTTTTTT; cdr3_aa: CASRSQGTTGELFF
v_call: TRBV7-9; clone_size: few; d_call: TRBD1; j_call: TRBJ2-2; cdr3_nt: TGTGCCAGCAGCCTCCTACCGGGACAGGGGTACACCGGGGAGCTGTTTTTT; cdr3_aa: CASSLLPGQGYTGELFF
v_call: TRBV29-1; clone_size: -; d_call: -; j_call: TRBJ1-1; cdr3_nt: TGCAGCGTCGAGGTGGGGGGGCGTGGTACTGAAGCTTTCTTT; cdr3_aa: CSVEVGGRGTEAFF
v_call: TRBV3-1/TRBV3-2; clone_size: -; d_call: -; j_call: TRBJ1-2; cdr3_nt: TGTGCCAGCAGCCAAGAGCGTATCCGTCCTAACTATGGCTACACCTTC; cdr3_aa: CASSQERIRPNYGYTF
v_call: TRBV5-4; clone_size: -; d_call: TRBD2; j_call: TRBJ2-5; cdr3_nt: TGTGCCAGCACCACTAGCGGGGGGAACCAAGAGACCCAGTACTTC; cdr3_aa: CASTTSGGNQETQYF
v_call: TRBV18; clone_size: -; d_call: -; j_call: TRBJ2-1; cdr3_nt: TGTGCCAGCTCACCGACGGCGGGGCCCGGTGAGCAGTTCTTC; cdr3_aa: CASSPTAGPGEQFF
v_call: TRBV2; clone_size: -; d_call: TRBD1; j_call: TRBJ1-2; cdr3_nt: TGTGCCAGCAGTGCCGACAGGGATAGTGGCTACACCTTC; cdr3_aa: CASSADRDSGYTF
v_call: TRBV6-1; clone_size: few; d_call: -; j_call: TRBJ1-1; cdr3_nt: TGTGCCAGCAGTGAAGGCTTCAGGGGCAATGAAGCTTTCTTT; cdr3_aa: CASSEGFRGNEAFF
v_call: TRBV9; clone_size: -; d_call: -; j_call: TRBJ2-1; cdr3_nt: TGTGCCAGCAGCGTACGGGGCGGGGCTTACAATGAGCAGTTCTTC; cdr3_aa: CASSVRGGAYNEQFF
v_call: TRBV10-3; clone_size: -; d_call: -; j_call: TRBJ1-3; cdr3_nt: TGTGCCACACAAACAGGCCTCTCTGGAAACACCATATATTTT; cdr3_aa: CATQTGLSGNTIYF
v_call: TRBV5-1; clone_size: -; d_call: -; j_call: TRBJ2-3; cdr3_nt: TGCGCCAGCAGCTTTCGAAGCCCGGGCACAGATACGCAGTATTTT; cdr3_aa: CASSFRSPGTDTQYF
v_call: TRBV5-1; clone_size: -; d_call: -; j_call: TRBJ2-2; cdr3_nt: TGCGCCAGCAGCTTGTTAGGGACACTGAACACCGGGGAGCTGTTTTTT; cdr3_aa: CASSLLGTLNTGELFF
v_call: TRBV13; clone_size: -; d_call: TRBD1; j_call: TRBJ1-6; cdr3_nt: TGTGCCAGCAGAATCGTCGGGACAGGGAACGTTTCACCCCTCCACTTT; cdr3_aa: CASRIVGTGNVSPLHF
v_call: TRBV4-3; clone_size: -; d_call: -; j_call: TRBJ1-2; cdr3_nt: TGCGCCAGCAGCCAACCATTCCCCGGGGGTGGAGGCTACACCTTC; cdr3_aa: CASSQPFPGGGGYTF
v_call: TRBV5-1; clone_size: -; d_call: -; j_call: TRBJ2-3; cdr3_nt: TGCGCCAGCAGCTTGGACCTAGCGCGGGATACGCAGTATTTT; cdr3_aa: CASSLDLARDTQYF
v_call: TRBV5-1; clone_size: few; d_call: -; j_call: TRBJ2-7; cdr3_nt: TGCGCCAGCAGCTTGGCACTTGGCTACGAGCAGTACTTC; cdr3_aa: CASSLALGYEQYF
v_call: TRBV4-1; clone_size: -; d_call: TRBD2; j_call: TRBJ2-7; cdr3_nt: TGCGCCAGCAGGCGGGGACTAAGCTCCTACGAGCAGTACTTC; cdr3_aa: CASRRGLSSYEQYF
v_call: TRBV5-6; clone_size: -; d_call: TRBD1; j_call: TRBJ2-3; cdr3_nt: TGTGCCAGCAGCTCACAACCCGGGACAGGGTACGCAGATACGCAGTATTTT; cdr3_aa: CASSSQPGTGYADTQYF
v_call: TRBV19; clone_size: once; d_call: TRBD1; j_call: TRBJ1-1; cdr3_nt: TGTGCCAGTAGTATACCCCCCCGAGGGGGCTACACTGAAGCTTTCTTT; cdr3_aa: CASSIPPRGGYTEAFF
v_call: TRBV19; clone_size: -; d_call: -; j_call: TRBJ1-5; cdr3_nt: TGTGCCAGTAGTATTGTACAGTATAGCAATCAGCCCCAGCATTTT; cdr3_aa: CASSIVQYSNQPQHF
v_call: TRBV6-6; clone_size: many; d_call: -; j_call: TRBJ2-1; cdr3_nt: TGTGCCAGCACCCGAGGGGGGGGCCCTTCCTACAATGAGCAGTTCTTC; cdr3_aa: CASTRGGGPSYNEQFF
v_call: TRBV9; clone_size: -; d_call: TRBD2; j_call: TRBJ2-2; cdr3_nt: TGTGCCAGCAGCGGCGGACGGGCGGGAGACACCGGGGAGCTGTTTTTT; cdr3_aa: CASSGGRAGDTGELFF
v_call: TRBV7-8; clone_size: few; d_call: TRBD1; j_call: TRBJ2-7; cdr3_nt: TGTGCCAGCAGCTCGGACAGGCCTCCCTACGAGCAGTACTTC; cdr3_aa: CASSSDRPPYEQYF
v_call: TRBV6-1; clone_size: -; d_call: -; j_call: TRBJ1-5; cdr3_nt: TGTGCCAGCAGCTCGACAGGCAACAATCAGCCCCAGCATTTT; cdr3_aa: CASSSTGNNQPQHF
v_call: TRBV6-2/TRBV6-3; clone_size: few; d_call: TRBD1; j_call: TRBJ2-7; cdr3_nt: TGTGCCAGCAGCCGGACAGGGGGCTCCTACGAGCAGTACTTC; cdr3_aa: CASSRTGGSYEQYF
v_call: TRBV19; clone_size: -; d_call: TRBD1; j_call: TRBJ2-1; cdr3_nt: TGTGCCAGTAGTACCCCGGGACAGGGGAATAACAATGAGCAGTTCTTC; cdr3_aa: CASSTPGQGNNNEQFF
v_call: TRBV10-3; clone_size: -; d_call: -; j_call: TRBJ2-7; cdr3_nt: TGTGCCATCAGTGAGCGAGGGGGAGAGCAGTACTTC; cdr3_aa: CAISERGGEQYF
v_call: TRBV13; clone_size: -; d_call: -; j_call: TRBJ2-7; cdr3_nt: TGTGCCAGCAGCCGCCGACAGATCTACGAGCAGTACTTC; cdr3_aa: CASSRRQIYEQYF
v_call: TRBV15; clone_size: -; d_call: TRBD1; j_call: TRBJ2-5; cdr3_nt: TGTGCCACCAGCAGCGGGACAGAAGAGACCCAGTACTTC; cdr3_aa: CATSSGTEETQYF
v_call: TRBV5-1; clone_size: -; d_call: -; j_call: TRBJ1-2; cdr3_nt: TGCGCCAGCAGCCTGACCCCGGGGTTTTTGGACGGCTACACCTTC; cdr3_aa: CASSLTPGFLDGYTF
v_call: TRBV27; clone_size: -; d_call: -; j_call: TRBJ2-2; cdr3_nt: TGTGCCAGCGGGGCAATCGGGGAGCTGTTTTTT; cdr3_aa: CASGAIGELFF
v_call: TRBV7-2; clone_size: -; d_call: TRBD2; j_call: TRBJ2-3; cdr3_nt: TGTGCCAGCAGCTCCGGTTTCAGCGGGGGGATCACAGATACGCAGTATTTT; cdr3_aa: CASSSGFSGGITDTQYF
v_call: TRBV9; clone_size: -; d_call: -; j_call: TRBJ1-1; cdr3_nt: TGTGCCAGCAGCGTCTCAGCGACCACTGAAGCTTTCTTT; cdr3_aa: CASSVSATTEAFF
v_call: TRBV7-2; clone_size: many; d_call: -; j_call: TRBJ2-5; cdr3_nt: TGTGCCAGCAGCCCGCAGACAGGTCCCCAAGAGACCCAGTACTTC; cdr3_aa: CASSPQTGPQETQYF
v_call: TRBV6-5; clone_size: -; d_call: -; j_call: TRBJ1-5; cdr3_nt: TGTGCCAGCAGTTCCACGGGGGACTGGGGACAGCCCCAGCATTTT; cdr3_aa: CASSSTGDWGQPQHF